This is a list of T cell receptor beta chains from one sample in a study of blood T cell repertoires in COVID-19. Assay: immunoSEQ multiplex PCR; the TCRdb copy retains only in-frame clones and omits some. The table has over 300,000 clones, around 87% seen once; the top ten hold approximately 7%. Sequencing used peripheral blood. Receptors were obtained from a man between 18 and 35 years old with active or convalescent COVID-19. Both conserved end residues are part of each CDR3.

CDR3 protein,V gene,CDR3 length
CASSYSRRAITDTQYF,TRBV6-5,16
CASTPERGYQPQHF,TRBV19,14
CASSPETGGYNEQFF,TRBV18,15
CASRSDRGPYEQYF,TRBV5-4,14
CASSLAPGENYGYTF,TRBV7-2,15
CASSSLAGSYEQYF,TRBV7-2,14
CASSTDRGRGNQPQHF,TRBV19,16
CASRGTDRESGYTF,TRBV19,14
CATSDPPGTGVADTQYF,TRBV24-1,17
CASSTDRTGINGYTF,TRBV18,15
CASSFPQGGSYEQYF,TRBV28,15
CASSLKQGAGANVLTF,TRBV18,16
CASSYSGQKAQETQYF,TRBV6-2/TRBV6-3,16
CASSPQVSSGANVLTF,TRBV7-2,16
CASTGTTTTEQFF,TRBV6-5,13
CATSRGTRVDEQFF,TRBV15,14
CASSSSGGHTEAFF,TRBV19,14
CASSFYQGARYQPQHF,TRBV5-8,16
CASSQAGEKLFF,TRBV4-1,12
CASSAGQEPEAFF,TRBV18,13
CASSFIGRPEQFF,TRBV12-3/TRBV12-4,13
CASSLGPGGNEQFF,TRBV7-9,14
CASSDSTGGGNEQFF,TRBV6-4,15
CATSDPGLWGTQYF,TRBV24-1,14
CASSLLQQYTGELFF,TRBV27,15
CATSRRGRSDHYGYTF,TRBV15,16
CAWNQNRGNQPQHF,TRBV30,14
CASSLIGRGGQETQYF,TRBV7-3,16
CASKAGGGDTQYF,TRBV2,13
CASSVDRHEKLFF,TRBV5-1,13
CASSRRGLDTEAFF,TRBV27,14
CAWSSGEVDRYTEAFF,TRBV30,16